This TCR beta chain is drawn from a study of T cells in Graves' hyperthyroidism and ophthalmopathy. There are 12 residues in the CDR3. The germline V gene has CDR1 SEHNR and CDR2 FQNEAQ (reference sequence). As to this clonotype: One junction end disagrees with the germline gene, perhaps due to a read error.

TCR beta CDR3 sequences were amplified from RNA transcripts. Researchers ran a first-round RT-PCR on the TCR CDR3 using the HTBI primer set. MiXCR was run by TCRdb on the multiplex PCR reads, yielding one entry per CDR3 protein. The sample includes more than 100,000 distinct CDR3 sequences, over 45% of them seen just once. This receptor was taken from a man in his forties with Graves' hyperthyroidism. J is TRBJ2-7 and V is TRBV7-9; D gene uncertain. Sequenced input: blood. The CDR3, as DNA: TGTGCCAGCAGCTTAGATGGCGCCGAGCAGCACTTC. Its protein is CASSLDGAEQHF.